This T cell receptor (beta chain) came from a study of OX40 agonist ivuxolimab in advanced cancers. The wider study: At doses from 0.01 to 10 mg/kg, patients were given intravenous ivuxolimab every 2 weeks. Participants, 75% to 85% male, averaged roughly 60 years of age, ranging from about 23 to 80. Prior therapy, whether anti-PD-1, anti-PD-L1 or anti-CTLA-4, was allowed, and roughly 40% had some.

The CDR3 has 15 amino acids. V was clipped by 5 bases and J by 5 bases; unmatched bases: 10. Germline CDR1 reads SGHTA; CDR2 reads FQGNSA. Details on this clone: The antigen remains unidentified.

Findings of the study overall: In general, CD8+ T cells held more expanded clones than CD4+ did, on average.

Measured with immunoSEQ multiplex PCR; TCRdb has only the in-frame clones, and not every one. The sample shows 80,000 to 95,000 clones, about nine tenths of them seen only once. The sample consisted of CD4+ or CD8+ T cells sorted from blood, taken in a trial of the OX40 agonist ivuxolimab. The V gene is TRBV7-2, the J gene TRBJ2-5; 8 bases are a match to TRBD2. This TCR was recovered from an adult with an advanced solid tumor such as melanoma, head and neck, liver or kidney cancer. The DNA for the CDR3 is TGTGCCAGCAGCCGGTTAGCGGGATGGTACGAGACCCAGTACTTC. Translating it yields CASSRLAGWYETQYF.